This TCR beta chain is from a study of T cells in Graves' hyperthyroidism and ophthalmopathy. Germline V lookup: CDR1 MGHRA, CDR2 YSYEKL. This CDR3 region has 17 residues. V was clipped by 1 base and J by 5 bases; unmatched bases: 12. This clonotype has a count of ten or more. Regions amplified from RNA transcripts were the TCR beta CDR3 regions. Carried out on the TCR CDR3, a first-round RT-PCR used the HTBI primer set. TCRdb called the multiplex PCR reads again in MiXCR, with one record for every CDR3 protein. The table includes about 280,000 distinct CDR3 sequences, under 30% detected once. The specimen was blood. The chain has TRBV4-1 and TRBJ2-7; the match to TRBD2 covers 9 bases. The sequence was obtained from a man aged 35 to 55 with Graves' hyperthyroidism that later progressed to Graves' ophthalmopathy. DNA for the CDR3: TGCGCCAGCAGCCAAGCTTCTCGGATAGCGGGAGTCGACGAGCAGTACTTC. This encodes CASSQASRIAGVDEQYF.